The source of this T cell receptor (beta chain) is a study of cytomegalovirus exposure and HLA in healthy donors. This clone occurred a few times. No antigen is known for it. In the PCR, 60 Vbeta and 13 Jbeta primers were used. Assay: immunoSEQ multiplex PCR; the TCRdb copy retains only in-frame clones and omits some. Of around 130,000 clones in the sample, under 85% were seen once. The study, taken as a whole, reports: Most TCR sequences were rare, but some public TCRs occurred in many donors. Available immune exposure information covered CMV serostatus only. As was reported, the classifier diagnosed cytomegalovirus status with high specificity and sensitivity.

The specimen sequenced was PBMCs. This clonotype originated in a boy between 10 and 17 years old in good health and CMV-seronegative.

CDR3 nucleotides: TGTGCCATCACCGGACAGGGCCCTGAAGCTTTCTTT. Translated, it gives CAITGQGPEAFF. The chain joins TRBV10-3 to TRBJ1-1; 8 bases line up with TRBD1. The V gene end was trimmed by 7 bases and the J gene end by 6 bases; junction bases not matched to a gene: 4. The CDR3 runs to 12 residues. From germline, CDR1 is ENHRY and CDR2 SYGVKD.